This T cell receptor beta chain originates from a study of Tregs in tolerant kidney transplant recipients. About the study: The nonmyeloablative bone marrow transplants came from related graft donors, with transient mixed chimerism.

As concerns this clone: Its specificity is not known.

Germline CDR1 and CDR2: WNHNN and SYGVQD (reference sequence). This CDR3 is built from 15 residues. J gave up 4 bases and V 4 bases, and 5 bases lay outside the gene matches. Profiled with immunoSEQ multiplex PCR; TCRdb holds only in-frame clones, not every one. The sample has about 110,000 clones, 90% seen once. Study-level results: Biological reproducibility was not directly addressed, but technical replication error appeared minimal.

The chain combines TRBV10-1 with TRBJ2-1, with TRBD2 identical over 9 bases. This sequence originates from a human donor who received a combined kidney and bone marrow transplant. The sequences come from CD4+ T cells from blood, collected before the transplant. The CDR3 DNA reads TGCGCCAGCAGTGCGACTAGCGGAACATACAATGAGCAGTTCTTC. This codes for CASSATSGTYNEQFF.